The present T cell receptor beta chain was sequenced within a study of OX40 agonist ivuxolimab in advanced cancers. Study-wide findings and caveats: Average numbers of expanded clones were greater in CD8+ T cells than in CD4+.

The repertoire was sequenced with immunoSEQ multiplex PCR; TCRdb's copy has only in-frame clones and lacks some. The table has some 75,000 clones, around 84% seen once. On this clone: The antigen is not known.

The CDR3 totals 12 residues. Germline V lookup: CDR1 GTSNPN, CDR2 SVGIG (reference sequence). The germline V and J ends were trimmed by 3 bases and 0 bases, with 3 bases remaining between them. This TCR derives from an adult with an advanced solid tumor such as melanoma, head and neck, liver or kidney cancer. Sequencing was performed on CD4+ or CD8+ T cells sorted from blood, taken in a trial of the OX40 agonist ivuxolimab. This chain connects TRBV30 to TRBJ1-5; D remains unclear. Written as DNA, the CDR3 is TGTGCCTGGAGCGGTAGCAATCAGCCCCAGCATTTT. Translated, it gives CAWSGSNQPQHF.